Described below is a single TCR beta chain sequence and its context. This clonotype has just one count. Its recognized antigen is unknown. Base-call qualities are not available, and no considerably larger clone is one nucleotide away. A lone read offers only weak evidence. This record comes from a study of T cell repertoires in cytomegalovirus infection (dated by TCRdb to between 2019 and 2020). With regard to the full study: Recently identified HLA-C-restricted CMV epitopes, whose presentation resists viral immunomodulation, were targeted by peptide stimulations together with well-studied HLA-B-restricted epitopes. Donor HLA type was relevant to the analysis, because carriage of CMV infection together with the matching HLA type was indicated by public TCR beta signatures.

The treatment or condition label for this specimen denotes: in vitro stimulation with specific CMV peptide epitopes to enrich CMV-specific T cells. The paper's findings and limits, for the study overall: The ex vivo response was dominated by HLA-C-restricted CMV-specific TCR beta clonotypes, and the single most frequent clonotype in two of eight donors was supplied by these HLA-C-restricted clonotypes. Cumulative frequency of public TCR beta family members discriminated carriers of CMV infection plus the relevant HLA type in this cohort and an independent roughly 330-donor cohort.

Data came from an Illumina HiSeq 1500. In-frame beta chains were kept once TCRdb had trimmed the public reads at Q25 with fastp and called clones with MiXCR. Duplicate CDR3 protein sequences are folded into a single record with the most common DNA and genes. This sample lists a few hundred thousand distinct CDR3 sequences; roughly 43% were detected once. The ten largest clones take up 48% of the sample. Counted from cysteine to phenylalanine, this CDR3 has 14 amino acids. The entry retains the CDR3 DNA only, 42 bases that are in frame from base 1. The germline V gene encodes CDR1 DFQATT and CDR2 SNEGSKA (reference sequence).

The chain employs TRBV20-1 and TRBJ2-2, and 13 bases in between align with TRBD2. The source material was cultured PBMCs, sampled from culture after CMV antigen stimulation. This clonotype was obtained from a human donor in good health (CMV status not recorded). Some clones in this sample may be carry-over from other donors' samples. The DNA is TGCAGCCCCCGACTAGCGGGAGGCACCGGGGAGCTGTTTTTT. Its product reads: CSPRLAGGTGELFF.